The 31 T cell receptor beta chains in this list originate from one sample, sequenced in a study of blood T cell repertoires in COVID-19. Clones were sequenced by immunoSEQ multiplex PCR, and TCRdb holds only the in-frame ones, with some missing. The profile shows over 250,000 clones, roughly nine tenths of them singletons. Material: PBMCs or T cells enriched from blood (not recorded which). The receptors were gathered from a woman in her forties or fifties who had recovered from COVID-19.

This chain connects TRBV19 to TRBJ1-2; TRBD1 matches at 7 bases. Germline CDR1 LNHDA, CDR2 SQIVND (reference sequence). CDR3 length: 15 residues. Unmatched junction bases numbered 13, after V lost 6 bases and J lost 6 bases. The CDR3 nucleotides read TGTGCCAGTAGAGACCCGACAGGGTTTACGGATGGCTACACCTTC. Translation gives CASRDPTGFTDGYTF.

This clone was picked up one time. The rearrangement uses TRBV5-6 and TRBJ2-7, with TRBD1 matching over 8 bases. Losses at the gene ends were 3 bases for V and 0 bases for J; bases not matched to a gene: 2. The CDR3 has 14 residues. Germline CDR1 and CDR2: SGHDT and YYEEEE. This CDR3 is CASSWDRSSYEQYF. CDR3 nucleotides: TGTGCCAGCAGCTGGGACAGGAGCTCCTACGAGCAGTACTTC.

The V call is TRBV7-3, the J call TRBJ2-5, with D unresolved. V gave up 5 bases and J gave up 2 bases, with 9 bases separating them. Germline V gene data show CDR1 as SGHTA and CDR2 as FQGTGA. The CDR3 has 13 amino acids. For the CDR3, the DNA is TGTGCCAGCAGCCCCAATCGGCAAGAGACCCAGTACTTC. Translating gives CASSPNRQETQYF.

This chain connects TRBV24-1 to TRBJ2-5; D is perhaps TRBD1 (5 bases). V lost 6 bases and J 4 bases, leaving 14 bases between the germline ends. The CDR3 length is 14 residues. Germline V gene data show CDR1 as KGHDR and CDR2 as SFDVKD. The CDR3 loop reads CATSTAGRAETQYF. The CDR3 coding sequence is TGTGCCACCAGTACGGCCGGCAGGGCAGAGACCCAGTACTTC.

The chain has TRBV4-3 and TRBJ2-3; TRBD2 matches at 7 bases. Per germline, CDR1 LGHNA and CDR2 YSLEER. The CDR3 loop spans 17 amino acids. Trimming removed 0 bases from V and 10 bases from J; junction bases left unmatched: 16. CDR3 region: CASSQDVLDTSRGAQYF. The CDR3 nucleotides read TGCGCCAGCAGCCAAGATGTATTGGACACCTCCCGGGGGGCGCAGTATTTT.

The V and J genes are TRBV5-4 and TRBJ1-4, with D possibly TRBD1 on 5 matching bases. The V end lost 4 bases, the J end lost 8 bases, and 18 bases lay between the germline ends. The CDR3 is 15 amino acids. Germline V gene lookup returns CDR1 SGHNT and CDR2 YYREEE (reference sequence). The CDR3 spells CASSPSSQGSEKLFF. As DNA, the CDR3 is TGTGCCAGCAGCCCCTCCTCCCAGGGATCCGAAAAACTGTTTTTT.

The V call is TRBV7-2, the J call TRBJ1-1; the D is unclear. Trimming pared 5 bases from V and 10 bases from J, leaving 17 bases between. There are 13 residues in the CDR3. Germline V gene sequence: CDR1 SGHTA, CDR2 FQGNSA. CDR3 DNA: TGTGCCAGCAGCCCGACACCCAGTCTGGGAGCTTTCTTT. Amino acid sequence: CASSPTPSLGAFF.

CDR3 protein: CASSPQGSNNSPLHF. As DNA, the CDR3 is TGTGCCAGCAGCCCACAGGGAAGCAATAATTCACCCCTCCACTTT. V gene TRBV5-4 combines with J gene TRBJ1-6, with TRBD1 as a possible D gene (6 bases). The germline V and J ends were trimmed by 4 bases and 5 bases, with 13 bases remaining between them. CDR3 size: 15 residues. Germline CDR1 is SGHNT and CDR2 is YYREEE (reference sequence).

This rearrangement joins TRBV28 to TRBJ2-5, with D unresolved. V was cut by 6 bases and J by 2 bases, with 19 bases left in between. The CDR3 runs to 16 residues. Germline assignment: CDR1 MDHEN and CDR2 SYDVKM. The CDR3 region has the DNA TGTGCCAGCAGAAACCAACCCGAGCTTGTACAAGAGACCCAGTACTTC. Residues: CASRNQPELVQETQYF.

The chain uses TRBV11-2 and TRBJ1-1, with D possibly being TRBD1 (5 bases). Germline CDR1 SGHAT, CDR2 FQNNGV. V was trimmed by 6 bases and J by 0 bases, leaving 17 bases between them. CDR3 length: 16 amino acids. The CDR3 DNA reads as TGTGCCAGCAGTCACATCCCAGGGTTAATGAACACTGAAGCTTTCTTT. Translating gives CASSHIPGLMNTEAFF. Full variable domain (remainder filled in from reference TRBV11-2 and TRBJ1-1): EAGVAQSPRYKIIEKRQSVAFWCNPISGHATLYWYQQILGQGPKLLIQFQNNGVVDDSQLPKDRFSAERLKGVDSTLKIQPAKLEDSAVYLCASSHIPGLMNTEAFFGQGTRLTVV.

The genes are TRBV19 and TRBJ2-7, with D perhaps matching TRBD1 (6 bases). Trimming shortened V by 5 bases and J by 2 bases, and 19 bases separated the two germline ends. Germline CDR1 LNHDA, CDR2 SQIVND (reference sequence). The CDR3 loop spans 16 amino acids. The chain's CDR3 is CASSSPGHQVPYEQYF. For the CDR3, the DNA is TGTGCCAGTAGTTCGCCGGGACACCAAGTTCCCTACGAGCAGTACTTC.

The chain is built from TRBV7-9 and TRBJ2-2; 13 positions agree with TRBD2. V trimming: 5 bases; J trimming: 7 bases; junction bases outside the gene matches: 4. The CDR3 sequence is 15 residues long. CDR1 is SEHNR and CDR2 is FQNEAQ in the germline V gene (reference sequence). Here the CDR3 DNA reads TGTGCCAGCAGCCGGACTAGCGGGAGTCACGGGGAGCTGTTTTTT. Its translation is CASSRTSGSHGELFF.

The chain links TRBV24-1 to TRBJ1-2; TRBD1 aligns across 10 bases. Unmatched junction bases numbered 4, after V lost 2 bases and J lost 8 bases. Germline CDR1 is KGHDR and CDR2 is SFDVKD. The CDR3 sequence is 14 residues long. CDR3 in amino acids: CATSDWRTGGGYTF. CDR3 DNA: TGTGCCACCAGTGATTGGCGGACAGGGGGGGGCTACACCTTC.

The rearrangement links TRBV27 to TRBJ2-1, with 16 bases lining up with TRBD2. In germline, CDR1 is MNHEY, CDR2 SMNVEV (reference sequence). The J segment lost 9 bases and the V segment lost 4 bases, leaving 3 bases of the junction unmatched. CDR3 size: 15 residues. This CDR3 is CASSSGTSGRGEQFF. The CDR3 DNA follows: TGTGCCAGCAGTTCCGGGACTAGCGGGAGGGGTGAGCAGTTCTTC.

This rearrangement joins TRBV7-9 to TRBJ1-2; 7 positions agree with TRBD1. Germline V gene data show CDR1 as SEHNR and CDR2 as FQNEAQ (reference sequence). V lost 5 bases to trimming and J lost 1 base; unmatched junction nucleotides: 7. CDR3 length equals 15 residues. CDR3 DNA: TGTGCCAGCAGCCCACAGGGGAACCTTAACTATGGCTACACCTTC. Translation gives CASSPQGNLNYGYTF. The whole variable domain, filled in from reference TRBV7-9 and TRBJ1-2, reads DTGVSQNPRHKITKRGQNVTFRCDPISEHNRLYWYRQTLGQGPEFLTYFQNEAQLEKSRLLSDRFSAERPKGSFSTLEIQRTEQGDSAMYLCASSPQGNLNYGYTFGSGTRLTVV.

The rearrangement uses TRBV4-3 and TRBJ1-1; a weak D match, TRBD1 (6 bases). Germline V gene sequence: CDR1 LGHNA, CDR2 YSLEER. Between the trimmed V and J ends, which lost 4 bases and 11 bases, there was a span of 17 bases. This CDR3 has 13 residues. CDR3 residues: CASSRQGREAAFF. In DNA form, the CDR3 reads TGCGCCAGCAGCCGTCAGGGGAGGGAGGCCGCTTTCTTT.

The V gene is TRBV30, the J gene TRBJ1-5; a weak D match, TRBD1 (5 bases). This CDR3 is 13 amino acids long. V lost 0 bases to trimming and J lost 6 bases, with 9 bases between them. The germline gives CDR1 GTSNPN, CDR2 SVGIG (reference sequence). The CDR3 loop reads CAWSVGGRQPQHF. Written as DNA, the CDR3 is TGTGCCTGGAGTGTCGGGGGTCGTCAGCCCCAGCATTTT.

In this sample, this clone turned up once. The chain is built from TRBV27 and TRBJ1-2; the match to TRBD1 covers 9 bases. Germline V CDR1 and CDR2: MNHEY, SMNVEV (reference sequence). The CDR3 is made up of 13 amino acids. Trimming took 6 bases from V and 4 from J; bases not matched to a gene: 3. The CDR3 sequence: CASRQGAIYGYTF. The CDR3 DNA reads TGTGCCAGCAGACAGGGGGCAATCTATGGCTACACCTTC.

The rearrangement joins TRBV29-1 to TRBJ2-3; D may be TRBD2 (6 bases). The germline gives CDR1 SQVTM, CDR2 ANQGSEA. Trimming took off 6 bases at V and 0 bases at J, with 13 bases between the two ends. The CDR3 extends over 14 amino acids. This chain's CDR3 is CSVRSGASTDTQYF. The CDR3, as DNA: TGCAGCGTCCGTAGCGGAGCTAGCACAGATACGCAGTATTTT.

CDR3: CASSLVGLAGGNQETQYF. The CDR3, as DNA: TGCGCCAGCAGCTTGGTCGGACTAGCGGGAGGCAACCAAGAGACCCAGTACTTC. This chain links TRBV5-1 with TRBJ2-5; 14 positions match TRBD2. Germline CDR1 and CDR2: SGHRS and YFSETQ. With 0 bases clipped from V and 0 bases from J, the junction kept 4 bases outside the gene matches. CDR3 length equals 18 residues. Full variable domain (rest looked up from reference TRBV5-1 and TRBJ2-5): KAGVTQTPRYLIKTRGQQVTLSCSPISGHRSVSWYQQTPGQGLQFLFEYFSETQRNKGNFPGRFSGRQFSNSRSEMNVSTLELGDSALYLCASSLVGLAGGNQETQYFGPGTRLLVL.

This chain joins TRBV4-1 and TRBJ2-3, with D unclear. The V end lost 5 bases, the J end lost 2 bases, and 8 bases lay between the germline ends. CDR3 length equals 13 residues. Germline-derived CDR1 and CDR2 are MGHRA and YSYEKL. CDR3 region: CASSFRLTDTQYF. The DNA of the CDR3 is TGCGCCAGCAGCTTCCGACTCACAGATACGCAGTATTTT.

This chain uses TRBV19 with TRBJ2-1, with 15 bases lining up with TRBD2. CDR3 length equals 16 residues. V lost 8 bases and J lost 1; bases outside the gene matches: 3. Germline assignment: CDR1 LNHDA and CDR2 SQIVND (reference sequence). The CDR3 reads CASLGLAGGSYNEQFF. CDR3 bases: TGTGCCAGTTTGGGACTAGCGGGAGGTTCCTACAATGAGCAGTTCTTC. Variable domain in full (rest from reference TRBV19 and TRBJ2-1): DGGITQSPKYLFRKEGQNVTLSCEQNLNHDAMYWYRQDPGQGLRLIYYSQIVNDFQKGDIAEGYSVSREKKESFPLTVTSAQKNPTAFYLCASLGLAGGSYNEQFFGPGTRLTVL.

This chain links TRBV7-2 with TRBJ2-2; 7 nucleotides match TRBD1. Per germline, CDR1 SGHTA and CDR2 FQGNSA. V lost 5 bases, J lost 1 base, and 4 bases stayed unmatched. The CDR3 runs 15 residues. The CDR3 loop reads CASSPDRENTGELFF. CDR3 DNA: TGTGCCAGCAGCCCCGACAGGGAGAACACCGGGGAGCTGTTTTTT. Drawing the rest from reference TRBV7-2 and TRBJ2-2, the complete variable domain is GAGVSQSPSNKVTEKGKDVELRCDPISGHTALYWYRQSLGQGLEFLIYFQGNSAPDKSGLPSDRFSAERTGGSVSTLTIQRTQQEDSAVYLCASSPDRENTGELFFGEGSRLTVL.

This clone came up a few times. The chain uses TRBV28 and TRBJ1-5; D not certain. In germline, CDR1 is MDHEN, CDR2 SYDVKM. Trimming took off 3 bases at V and 7 bases at J, with 10 bases between the two ends. CDR3 size: 13 residues. The CDR3 nucleotides read TGTGCCAGCAGTTTGTTAGGAGGACAGCCCCAGCATTTT. As protein: CASSLLGGQPQHF.

This chain uses TRBV5-4 with TRBJ2-5, with D hard to call. Germline V gene lookup returns CDR1 SGHNT and CDR2 YYREEE (reference sequence). Trimming removed 0 bases at V and 2 bases at J, with 8 bases between. CDR3 length: 14 amino acids. Written as DNA, the CDR3 is TGTGCCAGCAGCTTGGCAACAAATCAAGAGACCCAGTACTTC. Residues: CASSLATNQETQYF.

V is TRBV19 and J is TRBJ2-7, with TRBD1 identical over 10 bases. This CDR3 is built from 15 residues. Germline assignment: CDR1 LNHDA and CDR2 SQIVND (reference sequence). V was clipped by 3 bases and J by 4 bases; unmatched bases: 6. The CDR3 loop reads CASSIRTGGIYEQYF. The CDR3 DNA reads TGTGCCAGTAGTATCAGGACAGGGGGGATTTACGAGCAGTACTTC. Looking up the rest from reference TRBV19 and TRBJ2-7 gives the full variable domain: DGGITQSPKYLFRKEGQNVTLSCEQNLNHDAMYWYRQDPGQGLRLIYYSQIVNDFQKGDIAEGYSVSREKKESFPLTVTSAQKNPTAFYLCASSIRTGGIYEQYFGPGTRLTVT.

DNA for the CDR3: TGTGCCAGCAGCTTAGGTTATAATAGCGGGAGCGAGCAGTACTTC. It yields the protein CASSLGYNSGSEQYF. The chain is built from TRBV11-2 and TRBJ2-7, with 9 nucleotides matching TRBD2. Germline V gene lookup returns CDR1 SGHAT and CDR2 FQNNGV. The V gene end was trimmed by 1 base and the J gene end by 6 bases; junction bases not matched to a gene: 7. There are 15 residues in the CDR3.

The CDR3 DNA sequence: TGTGCCAGCAGTGGTGCCGGGACAGGACACACCGGGGAGCTGTTTTTT. Residues: CASSGAGTGHTGELFF. V gene TRBV28 combines with J gene TRBJ2-2, with 8 nucleotides matching TRBD1. Unmatched junction bases numbered 8, after V lost 5 bases and J lost 3 bases. The CDR3 is 16 residues long. In germline, CDR1 is MDHEN, CDR2 SYDVKM.

The rearrangement links TRBV7-2 to TRBJ2-2; D perhaps matches TRBD1 (6 bases). The CDR3 totals 16 residues. Germline CDR1 is SGHTA and CDR2 is FQGNSA. V was cut by 4 bases and J by 8 bases, with 20 bases left in between. The DNA of the CDR3 is TGTGCCAGCAGCTACGACAGGCGCCCAGTATCGGGGGAGCTGTTTTTT. It encodes CASSYDRRPVSGELFF.

Of note for this clone: The same CDR3 is also encoded by other DNA sequences in this sample. This sequence joins TRBV11-2 and TRBJ2-3; maybe TRBD2 (5 bases). Germline CDR1 and CDR2: SGHAT and FQNNGV. V gave up 1 base and J gave up 3 bases, with 5 bases separating them. This CDR3 has 13 amino acids. This CDR3 reads CASSLAGTDTQYF. The CDR3 nucleotides read TGTGCCAGCAGCTTAGCGGGGACAGATACGCAGTATTTT.

This chain connects TRBV2 to TRBJ2-2, with D perhaps TRBD2 (5 bases). In germline, CDR1 is SNHLY, CDR2 FYNNEI. The V end lost 7 bases, the J end lost 4 bases, and 19 bases lay between the germline ends. This CDR3 spans 16 amino acids. CDR3 coding DNA: TGTGCCAGCACAATTGGGGAACTTGAGGGCACCGGGGAGCTGTTTTTT. Protein sequence: CASTIGELEGTGELFF.